The clone carrying this T cell receptor beta chain has a count of ten or more. Its target is unknown. From germline, CDR1 is MNHNY and CDR2 SVGAGI (reference sequence). The CDR3 length is 16 residues. The V end lost 6 bases, the J end lost 0 bases, and 15 bases lay between the germline ends. This specimen comes from a study of T cell responses to AZD1222 COVID-19 vaccine. Looking at the study overall: The study pooled second doses at about 4 or about 12 weeks.

Study-level findings and limits: Spike-spanning, vaccine-associated CD4 TCRs were dominant at 160-218 and 743-854. Only a handful of people who got AZD1222 tested seropositive at baseline. Reportedly, nearly half of unique spike TCRs recognized epitopes outside B.1.351/B.1.1.7 mutations.

Profiled with immunoSEQ multiplex PCR; TCRdb holds only in-frame clones, not every one. The table has roughly 150,000 clones, about 91% seen once. The chain recombines TRBV6-6 with TRBJ2-1; D is perhaps TRBD2 (5 bases). Source: peripheral blood, taken on day 0 of AZD1222 vaccination. The TCR comes from an adult in good health. CDR3 nucleotides: TGTGCCAGCAGGGAGGCGACCTTCAGCTCCTACAATGAGCAGTTCTTC. Encoded protein: CASREATFSSYNEQFF.